This T cell receptor beta chain was sequenced during a study of Ad26.COV2.S vaccination and SARS-CoV-2 variants. Whole-study context: Trial arm assignment for the donor was COV1001 Ad26.COV2.S. Ad26.COV2.S, an intramuscular injection, was given once or twice 56 days apart.

Treatment of the sample: about 20 received Ad26.COV2.S at low or high dose, single or two shots; 5 received placebo; per-sample allocation not given. On day 63 after the first injection, vaccine and placebo recipients gave samples. Boston hosted the donor, who was an adult aged 18-55 years. Its platform was an Ad26 vector, and its expressed antigen was Wuhan-strain SARS-CoV-2 spike. Measured with immunoSEQ multiplex PCR; TCRdb has only the in-frame clones, and not every one. The sample has fewer than 400,000 clones, around four fifths seen once. The sequencing here drew on peripheral blood, taken in a trial of Ad26.COV2.S vaccine versus placebo. This receptor was taken from a person aged 18-60 years who received the Ad26.COV2.S COVID-19 vaccine or a placebo.

CDR3 loop: CASSLSGQAGGYTF. The CDR3 DNA reads TGTGCCAGCAGTTTATCGGGACAGGCAGGTGGCTACACCTTC. The V and J genes are TRBV27 and TRBJ1-2; TRBD1 matches 8 bases. The ends lost 0 bases at V and 7 bases at J; junction bases unmatched: 4. Germline V gives CDR1 MNHEY, CDR2 SMNVEV (reference sequence). The CDR3 consists of 14 residues.